The 24 T cell receptor beta chains in this list originate from one sample, sequenced in a study of shared clonotypes between healthy human individuals. Sequenced by immunoSEQ multiplex PCR; TCRdb stores in-frame clones only, minus some. The sample lists 600,000 to 750,000 clones, 72% seen once, with about 1.8% in the top ten. Sequenced sample: memory CD4+ T cells sorted from blood. This sample's subset: CD45RA-negative fraction. Receptors were obtained from a woman in her 30s in good health.

CDR3 DNA: TGCGCCAGCAGCCAAGATCCGAGACAGGGTATCAATCAGCCCCAGCATTTT. This codes for CASSQDPRQGINQPQHF. V and J are TRBV4-1 and TRBJ1-5, with 7 bases matching TRBD1. The CDR3 runs to 17 residues. In germline, CDR1 is MGHRA, CDR2 YSYEKL. The V segment lost 0 bases and the J segment 3 bases; nucleotides outside the gene matches: 8.

This chain links TRBV27 with TRBJ2-6; no clear D gene. Germline-derived CDR1 and CDR2 are MNHEY and SMNVEV (reference sequence). Trimming removed 7 bases from V and 8 bases from J, with 15 bases in between. This CDR3 has 14 amino acids. The CDR3 nucleotides are TGTGCCAGCACCATCAGTGTCAGGTCCAACGTCCTGACTTTC. Protein product: CASTISVRSNVLTF.

The chain couples TRBV18 to TRBJ1-1; D ambiguous. The germline V gene has CDR1 KGHSH and CDR2 LQKENI. Between the trimmed V and J ends, which lost 3 bases and 4 bases, there was a span of 9 bases. The CDR3 is made up of 13 amino acids. The CDR3 spells CASSPIESTEAFF. CDR3 in DNA: TGTGCCAGCTCACCTATCGAAAGCACTGAAGCTTTCTTT.

The J gene is TRBJ2-7, the V gene TRBV19; the match to TRBD1 covers 10 bases. After removal of 4 bases from V and 2 bases from J, the junction contained 5 bases not matched to a gene. Germline V CDR1 and CDR2: LNHDA, SQIVND (reference sequence). The CDR3 totals 15 residues. This chain's CDR3 is CASSTYGTGAYEQYF. CDR3 bases: TGTGCCAGTAGTACATACGGGACAGGGGCCTACGAGCAGTACTTC.

The chain is built from TRBV6-5 and TRBJ2-5, with a tentative D call TRBD1 (6 bases). Between the trimmed V and J ends, which lost 9 bases and 5 bases, there was a span of 13 bases. The CDR3 length is 12 residues. The germline V gene has CDR1 MNHEY and CDR2 SVGAGI. CDR3 bases: TGTGCCAGTAGAACAGGGAAGGAGACCCAGTACTTC. Translation gives CASRTGKETQYF.

The chain carries TRBV15 and TRBJ2-3, with D possibly matching TRBD1 (6 bases). Trimming removed 4 bases at V and 5 bases at J, with 13 bases between. The CDR3 loop spans 14 amino acids. CDR1 and CDR2 from the germline V gene are LNHNV and YYDKDF (reference sequence). CDR3: CATSKQGNIDTQYF. The CDR3 DNA reads TGTGCCACCAGCAAACAGGGTAATATAGATACGCAGTATTTT.

The chain is built from TRBV28 and TRBJ2-7; the D is unclear. Germline V lookup: CDR1 MDHEN, CDR2 SYDVKM. V lost 3 bases and J lost 3, with 12 bases in between. This CDR3 is 14 amino acids long. CDR3 DNA: TGTGCCAGCAGTTTTGGCGGAGACGGCTACGAGCAGTACTTC. It codes for CASSFGGDGYEQYF.

Of note for this clone: The same CDR3 can be traced to other DNA sequences in this sample. The gene calls are TRBV27 and TRBJ1-6, with a possible D match to TRBD1 (5 bases). This CDR3 has 12 residues. Trimming left V 6 bases short and J 9 bases short, with 9 bases between. Germline CDR1 reads MNHEY; CDR2 reads SMNVEV (reference sequence). The CDR3 DNA reads as TGTGCCAGCAGCTCAGGGAGTTCACCCCTCCACTTT. It codes for CASSSGSSPLHF.

The chain employs TRBV5-6 and TRBJ2-7, with D maybe TRBD2 (5 bases). V gave up 2 bases and J gave up 7 bases, with 16 bases separating them. The CDR3 length is 14 residues. Germline CDR1 SGHDT, CDR2 YYEEEE. The CDR3 DNA sequence: TGTGCCAGCAGCTTCCGCGGGCCCCTCGGGGAGCAGTACTTC. Protein: CASSFRGPLGEQYF.

Only one count was recorded for this clone. The V gene is TRBV7-2, the J gene TRBJ1-5; TRBD1 aligns across 9 bases. V was pared by 5 bases and J by 6 bases, with 14 bases of the junction left unmatched. Germline V CDR1 and CDR2: SGHTA, FQGNSA. The CDR3 runs 17 residues. Here the CDR3 DNA reads TGTGCCAGCAGCGGCGACAGGGGGTCCTTATTGAGTCAGCCCCAGCATTTT. It encodes CASSGDRGSLLSQPQHF.

The V and J genes are TRBV28 and TRBJ2-7; D may be TRBD1 or TRBD2 (6 bases each). V gave up 3 bases and J gave up 6 bases, with 27 bases separating them. The V gene's germline CDR1 is MDHEN and CDR2 SYDVKM. The CDR3 length is 18 residues. In DNA, the CDR3 is TGTGCCAGCAGTTTCCCTTTATCATGGGGGGCGCATAATCCCGAGCAGTACTTC. This codes for CASSFPLSWGAHNPEQYF.

The chain carries TRBV13 and TRBJ1-1; D call uncertain. This CDR3 comprises 14 residues. Trimming pared 3 bases from V and 4 bases from J, leaving 12 bases between. From germline, CDR1 is PRHDT and CDR2 FYEKMQ (reference sequence). CDR3 in amino acids: CASSFGSRPTEAFF. CDR3 nucleotides: TGTGCCAGCAGCTTTGGCTCCAGGCCCACTGAAGCTTTCTTT.

This clone was detected once. A much bigger clone sits one base away, suggesting this may be a read error. Written as DNA, the CDR3 is TGTGCCAGCAGCTCCCCGGGACAGGGCACAGATACGCAGTATTTT. This gives the protein CASSSPGQGTDTQYF. The chain employs TRBV5-5 and TRBJ2-3; 8 positions agree with TRBD1. Per germline, CDR1 SGHKS and CDR2 YYEKEE (reference sequence). This CDR3 region has 15 residues. The J segment lost 1 base and the V segment lost 3 bases, leaving 4 bases of the junction unmatched.

This chain uses TRBV27 with TRBJ2-7; no reliable D call. Germline values: CDR1 MNHEY, CDR2 SMNVEV (reference sequence). The ends were cut back, 6 bases at V and 0 bases at J, with 12 bases in the middle. CDR3 length: 14 residues. CDR3 bases: TGTGCCAGCAGGGGGTGGGGTAGCTCCTACGAGCAGTACTTC. This sequence encodes CASRGWGSSYEQYF.

This clone was counted a few times. The genes are TRBV11-2 and TRBJ2-5; 10 bases match TRBD1. The trim removed 5 bases at V and 4 bases at J, leaving 7 bases unmatched. The CDR3 is 15 amino acids. CDR1 SGHAT and CDR2 FQNNGV come from the germline V gene. CDR3 region: CASSLGQGNLETQYF. In DNA form, the CDR3 reads TGTGCCAGCAGCCTGGGACAGGGGAATTTAGAGACCCAGTACTTC.

V usage is TRBV27 and J usage is TRBJ1-5; D might be TRBD1 (6 bases). Germline CDR1 is MNHEY and CDR2 is SMNVEV (reference sequence). This CDR3 region has 15 residues. The ends were cut back, 7 bases at V and 1 base at J, with 14 bases in the middle. The CDR3 DNA reads TGTGCCAGCAATCCTGGGACAAGGAGCAATCAGCCCCAGCATTTT. Its translation: CASNPGTRSNQPQHF.

This clone has more than one count but fewer than ten. The chain joins TRBV19 to TRBJ1-2; D unclear. Germline V lookup: CDR1 LNHDA, CDR2 SQIVND (reference sequence). This CDR3 has 15 residues. V was shortened by 0 bases and J by 5 bases, with 13 bases between the two germline ends. The CDR3 here is CASSIDRAGSYGYTF. CDR3 sequence (DNA): TGTGCCAGTAGTATAGATCGGGCGGGGAGTTATGGCTACACCTTC.

The rearrangement links TRBV25-1 to TRBJ2-7; D tentatively fits TRBD1 or TRBD2 (5 bases each). This CDR3 region has 14 residues. Trimming shortened V by 6 bases and J by 0 bases, and 12 bases separated the two germline ends. Germline V gene data show CDR1 as MGHDK and CDR2 as SYGVNS. The CDR3 DNA sequence: TGTGCCAGCAGCTCCGGGACGACCTCCTACGAGCAGTACTTC. Translating gives CASSSGTTSYEQYF.

This clone occurred a few times. V usage is TRBV23-1 and J usage is TRBJ2-3; 7 bases agree with TRBD1. TRBV23-1 is an ORF, and what it does is uncertain. V trimming: 2 bases; J trimming: 3 bases; junction bases outside the gene matches: 11. The CDR3 extends over 17 amino acids. The DNA for the CDR3 is TGCGCCAGCAGTCAAGCAATCTACAGGGGCCGGACAGATACGCAGTATTTT. Protein product: CASSQAIYRGRTDTQYF.

This clone was detected ten times or more. V usage is TRBV25-1 and J usage is TRBJ2-1; 12 bases fit TRBD2. With V trimmed by 3 bases and J by 5 bases, 8 bases remained unmatched. The CDR3 has 17 amino acids. Germline assignment: CDR1 MGHDK and CDR2 SYGVNS. CDR3 DNA: TGTGCCAGCAGTGATCGGGCTAGCGGGAGGGCCAACAATGAGCAGTTCTTC. As protein: CASSDRASGRANNEQFF.

The rearrangement joins TRBV27 to TRBJ2-7; tentatively, D is TRBD2 (5 bases). V was trimmed by 8 bases and J by 3 bases, leaving 17 bases between them. Germline loops: CDR1 MNHEY, CDR2 SMNVEV (reference sequence). This CDR3 comprises 14 residues. CDR3 sequence (DNA): TGTGCCAGCGGCCCTGGAGCGGCCTTCTACGAGCAGTACTTC. Its translation: CASGPGAAFYEQYF.

The V gene is TRBV7-8, the J gene TRBJ2-5, with D unresolved. Trimming took 8 bases from V and 5 from J, leaving 15 bases between them. This CDR3 has 13 residues. Per the germline V gene, CDR1 is SGHVS and CDR2 is FQNEAQ. The CDR3 region is CASGKGLEETQYF. In nucleotides, the CDR3 is TGTGCCAGCGGGAAAGGGCTAGAGGAGACCCAGTACTTC.

J is TRBJ1-4 and V is TRBV7-9; tentatively, D is TRBD1 (6 bases). The V gene's germline CDR1 is SEHNR and CDR2 FQNEAQ (reference sequence). The CDR3 sequence is 18 residues long. Trimming took off 4 bases at V and 0 bases at J, with 18 bases between the two ends. This chain's CDR3 is CASSYPTGSPATNEKLFF. The CDR3 DNA reads as TGTGCCAGCAGCTATCCAACAGGGAGCCCTGCAACTAATGAAAAACTGTTTTTT.

Of note for this clone: A much larger clone is a single base away; this may be a read error. Other DNA sequences from this sample encode an identical CDR3 as well. This rearrangement joins TRBV10-1 to TRBJ2-3; 12 bases line up with TRBD2. This CDR3 comprises 20 residues. The germline V gene encodes CDR1 WNHNN and CDR2 SYGVQD (reference sequence). The CDR3 loop reads CASGNLGLAGGASSTDTQYF. As DNA, the CDR3 is TGCGCCAGCGGGAACCTTGGTCTAGCGGGAGGGGCGTCTAGCACGGATACGCAGTATTTT.